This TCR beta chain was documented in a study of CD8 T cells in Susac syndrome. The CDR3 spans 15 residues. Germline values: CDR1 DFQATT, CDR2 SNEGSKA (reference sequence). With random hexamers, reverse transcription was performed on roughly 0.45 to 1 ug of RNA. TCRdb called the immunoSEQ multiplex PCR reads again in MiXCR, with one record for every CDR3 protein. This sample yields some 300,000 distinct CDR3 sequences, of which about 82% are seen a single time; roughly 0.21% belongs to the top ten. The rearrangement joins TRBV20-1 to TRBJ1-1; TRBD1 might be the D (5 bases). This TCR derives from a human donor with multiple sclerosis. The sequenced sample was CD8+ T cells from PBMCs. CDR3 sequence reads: CSRRGRGDEDTEAFF. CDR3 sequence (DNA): TGCTCAAGAAGGGGTCGGGGGGATGAGGACACTGAAGCTTTCTTT.